This T cell receptor beta chain comes out of a study of blood T cells in healthy people across ages. A sample-barcoded 5' primer and a J-beta primer mix were used in a second PCR of roughly 7 to 12 cycles. MiXCR, applied by TCRdb to the 5' RACE reads, yields one record per CDR3 protein. The data contain 1.5 million to 1.9 million distinct CDR3 sequences, around 40% of them singletons. The sequence came from a woman aged 18-30 years in good health. The sample taken for sequencing was blood.

DNA of the CDR3: TGCGCCAGCAGCGTTATTCCTAGCACAGATACGCAGTATTTT. Encoded protein: CASSVIPSTDTQYF. V gene TRBV4-3 combines with J gene TRBJ2-3, with D unresolved. This CDR3 contains 14 residues. Looked up from germline, CDR1 is LGHNA and CDR2 is YSLEER. Trimming pared 5 bases from V and 0 bases from J, leaving 9 bases between.